This T cell receptor (beta chain) is drawn from a study of T cell responses to AZD1222 COVID-19 vaccine. Study-level results: Baseline serostatus was positive in only a handful of AZD1222 recipients. Donors skewed white British and female; clonal diversity was possibly underestimated. Distributed over spike, vaccine-associated CD4 TCRs predominated at 160-218 and 743-854. Spike-specific TCR breadth and depth both grew after two AZD1222 doses.

The repertoire was sequenced with immunoSEQ multiplex PCR; TCRdb's copy has only in-frame clones and lacks some. This repertoire shows about 220,000 clones, approximately 94% found once; its top ten account for more than 0.8%. This CDR3 is built from 11 residues. Looked up from germline, CDR1 is DFQATT and CDR2 is SNEGSKA (reference sequence). The V end lost 5 bases, the J end lost 6 bases, and 7 bases lay between the germline ends. Concerning this clone itself: Antigen: not known.

The chain recombines TRBV20-1 with TRBJ1-4; no firm D call. The sequencing used peripheral blood, collected on day 0 of MenACWY control vaccination. The source of this sequence is an adult in good health. CDR3 DNA sequence: TGCAGTGCTGACTTCGATGAAAAACTGTTTTTT. It codes for CSADFDEKLFF.